A single TCR beta chain is shown here with its context. Germline V CDR1 and CDR2: SGHAT, FQNNGV. V dropped 4 bases and J dropped 2 bases, with 11 bases sitting between them. The CDR3 totals 14 residues. Exposed enrollees had met someone with a PCR-confirmed or clinician-diagnosed COVID-19 case at some point within the 2 weeks before study entry. This record comes from a study of blood T cell repertoires in COVID-19. Study-level information: Donors in the United States, Italy and Spain gave samples during acute or convalescent COVID-19. Sources were T cells, B-cell-depleted T cells, or PBMCs; the material itself was cDNA or gDNA.

In the original processing: Scientists estimated how many nucleated cells there were by amplifying reference gene primers. TCRdb's table, derived via immunoSEQ multiplex PCR, lists solely in-frame clones and lacks some. The V and J calls and clone size come from that table; D and trimming were worked out from the DNA. The table records around 64,000 clones, approximately 70% of them present only once. Sequencing was performed on PBMCs or T cells enriched from blood (not recorded which). This chain connects TRBV11-2 to TRBJ1-2; perhaps TRBD1 as D (6 bases). This TCR was sampled from a woman aged 60-70 years who had been exposed to COVID-19. Here the CDR3 reads CASSSIQGNYGYTF. The CDR3 DNA sequence: TGTGCCAGCAGCTCCATTCAGGGGAACTATGGCTACACCTTC.